This T cell receptor beta chain was recorded in a study of T-cell memory formation after mild COVID-19. Study-wide results and caveats: Among CD4+ contracting clones, most were CM and EM, and CD8+ ones EMRA. Among clones contracting day 15 to 85, CD4/CD8 was balanced, whereas later expanders leaned CD4+. The pre-infection memory compartment contained some responding clones, suggesting cross-reactive memory joined.

Trimming cost V 3 bases and J 2 bases, with 17 bases left between them. The CDR3 contains 16 residues. CDR1 is MDHEN and CDR2 is SYDVKM in the germline V gene. The table lists this clonotype with a few counts. Its cognate antigen is unknown. Using its own MiXCR run on the 5' RACE reads, TCRdb lists one record per CDR3 protein. Of 190,000 or so distinct CDR3 sequences in the sample, 20% to 25% were seen once. The origin of this receptor is an adult woman who had mild COVID-19 (a few samples of this study predate the infection). Cell type and time point are not known. The chain carries TRBV28 and TRBJ2-7; TRBD2 is a possible D gene (6 bases). The specimen was PBMCs or a T cell subset sorted from them (not recorded which). The CDR3 bases are TGTGCCAGCAGTTTTCCGAGACTGGGACTCCCCTACGAGCAGTACTTC. This encodes CASSFPRLGLPYEQYF.